The clone carrying this T cell receptor beta chain was counted between two and nine times. It was CD45RO-negative cells, positively selected for CCR7, that made up naive CD8 cells, with terminally differentiated effector memory CD45RA+ cells excluded. Donors were healthy HIV-negative adults without recently reported acute infections or vaccinations. Germline CDR1 SEHNR, CDR2 FQNEAQ (reference sequence). The CDR3 has 12 residues. Trimming pared 5 bases from V and 8 bases from J, leaving 12 bases between. Deep-level running was used for the assay. Using immunoSEQ multiplex PCR, the repertoire was profiled, and TCRdb retains in-frame clones only, with some absent. Of hundreds of thousands of clones in the sample, 90% to 97% are singletons; the top ten hold less than 0.13%. This entry comes from a study of shared clonotypes between healthy human individuals. Study-wide background: The cohort had a couple of women and a few men, ages 18 to 49.

The sequence was obtained from a woman younger than 45 in good health. The sample comprised naive CD8+ T cells sorted from blood. The chain couples TRBV7-9 to TRBJ1-2; D is unclear. The CDR3 nucleotides are TGTGCCAGCAGCGAAGCAAGCGGCGGCTACACCTTC. This gives the protein CASSEASGGYTF.